These T cell receptor beta chains were read from a single sample in a study of blood T cell repertoires in COVID-19. Clones were sequenced by immunoSEQ multiplex PCR, and TCRdb holds only the in-frame ones, with some missing. The data contain 130,000 or so clones, around 80% of them singletons. Material: peripheral blood. The source of these receptors is a man aged 45-60 years with acute or convalescent COVID-19. Both conserved end residues are part of each CDR3. The order of the fields is clone size, V gene, D gene, J gene, CDR3 protein, CDR3 DNA. The D gene is left open where the match is weak. Size tells how often a clone was seen (once, few, many) or the class of an expanded clone, and some rows leave it out.

clone size: .; V gene: TRBV27; D gene: .; J gene: TRBJ1-5; CDR3 protein: CASSSLTGPYQPQHF; CDR3 DNA: TGTGCCAGCAGTTCCCTTACAGGCCCGTATCAGCCCCAGCATTTT
clone size: .; V gene: TRBV7-6; D gene: TRBD2; J gene: TRBJ2-3; CDR3 protein: CASSLARAGVPISTDTQYF; CDR3 DNA: TGTGCCAGCAGCTTAGCCAGAGCGGGGGTCCCCATAAGCACAGATACGCAGTATTTT
clone size: .; V gene: TRBV18; D gene: .; J gene: TRBJ1-2; CDR3 protein: CASSPSRGSRPNYGYTF; CDR3 DNA: TGTGCCAGCTCCCCAAGTAGAGGGTCTAGGCCTAACTATGGCTACACCTTC
clone size: .; V gene: TRBV24-1; D gene: TRBD1; J gene: TRBJ1-2; CDR3 protein: CATSDSGGSGTGTYGYTF; CDR3 DNA: TGTGCCACCAGTGATAGTGGTGGGTCAGGGACAGGGACCTATGGCTACACCTTC
clone size: few; V gene: TRBV5-4; D gene: .; J gene: TRBJ1-1; CDR3 protein: CASSLGGLMNTEAFF; CDR3 DNA: TGTGCCAGCAGCTTGGGCGGTCTTATGAACACTGAAGCTTTCTTT
clone size: .; V gene: TRBV19; D gene: TRBD1; J gene: TRBJ1-4; CDR3 protein: CATRVAGGHEKLFF; CDR3 DNA: TGTGCCACCCGGGTGGCAGGGGGTCATGAAAAACTGTTTTTT
clone size: .; V gene: TRBV7-8; D gene: .; J gene: TRBJ1-1; CDR3 protein: CASSLASRATEAFF; CDR3 DNA: TGTGCCAGCAGCTTAGCGTCGAGGGCCACTGAAGCTTTCTTT
clone size: .; V gene: TRBV20-1; D gene: TRBD1; J gene: TRBJ1-1; CDR3 protein: CSATDRAGTEAFF; CDR3 DNA: TGCAGTGCTACTGACAGGGCTGGCACTGAAGCTTTCTTT
clone size: once; V gene: TRBV2; D gene: .; J gene: TRBJ2-2; CDR3 protein: CASSSASMNTGELFF; CDR3 DNA: TGTGCCAGCAGTAGCGCCTCGATGAACACCGGGGAGCTGTTTTTT
clone size: .; V gene: TRBV18; D gene: TRBD1; J gene: TRBJ1-1; CDR3 protein: CASSATGGINTEAFF; CDR3 DNA: TGTGCCAGCTCAGCGACAGGGGGCATCAACACTGAAGCTTTCTTT
clone size: .; V gene: TRBV19; D gene: .; J gene: TRBJ1-2; CDR3 protein: CASSIRGTPYGYTF; CDR3 DNA: TGTGCCAGTAGTATTAGAGGCACCCCCTATGGCTACACCTTC
clone size: .; V gene: TRBV10-2; D gene: TRBD1; J gene: TRBJ1-5; CDR3 protein: CASSEKTGGDQPQHF; CDR3 DNA: TGCGCCAGCAGTGAGAAAACAGGGGGCGATCAGCCCCAGCATTTT
clone size: .; V gene: TRBV27; D gene: TRBD2; J gene: TRBJ2-1; CDR3 protein: CASSFLNMRGAPSEQFF; CDR3 DNA: TGTGCCAGCAGTTTCTTAAACATGCGGGGGGCCCCCAGTGAGCAGTTCTTC
clone size: .; V gene: TRBV11-3; D gene: TRBD1; J gene: TRBJ2-3; CDR3 protein: CASSSGQGTDTQYF; CDR3 DNA: TGTGCCAGCAGCTCGGGACAGGGAACCGATACGCAGTATTTT
clone size: few; V gene: TRBV14; D gene: .; J gene: TRBJ1-4; CDR3 protein: CASSQRWEPELFF; CDR3 DNA: TGTGCCAGCAGCCAGCGTTGGGAGCCGGAACTGTTTTTT
clone size: .; V gene: TRBV18; D gene: TRBD2; J gene: TRBJ2-5; CDR3 protein: CASSPQRGLKETQYF; CDR3 DNA: TGTGCCAGCTCACCACAGAGGGGACTAAAAGAGACCCAGTACTTC
clone size: .; V gene: TRBV7-9; D gene: .; J gene: TRBJ2-5; CDR3 protein: CASSFGQGGETQYF; CDR3 DNA: TGTGCCAGCAGCTTCGGGCAGGGGGGAGAGACCCAGTACTTC
clone size: .; V gene: TRBV9; D gene: .; J gene: TRBJ2-5; CDR3 protein: CASSGAPWGEETQYF; CDR3 DNA: TGTGCCAGCAGCGGAGCCCCCTGGGGGGAAGAGACCCAGTACTTC
clone size: .; V gene: TRBV29-1; D gene: .; J gene: TRBJ1-2; CDR3 protein: CSVDEGGGYTF; CDR3 DNA: TGCAGCGTTGACGAGGGAGGGGGCTACACCTTC
clone size: .; V gene: TRBV5-1; D gene: .; J gene: TRBJ1-1; CDR3 protein: CASSLGEGTEAFF; CDR3 DNA: TGCGCCAGCAGCCTGGGGGAGGGCACTGAAGCTTTCTTT
clone size: .; V gene: TRBV18; D gene: TRBD2; J gene: TRBJ2-1; CDR3 protein: CASSPPFRTSGEHNEQFF; CDR3 DNA: TGTGCCAGCTCACCACCGTTCAGGACTAGCGGGGAGCACAATGAGCAGTTCTTC
clone size: .; V gene: TRBV7-3; D gene: TRBD2; J gene: TRBJ2-1; CDR3 protein: CASSLLTGLVYNEQFF; CDR3 DNA: TGTGCCAGCAGCCTCCTAACGGGACTAGTCTACAATGAGCAGTTCTTC
clone size: .; V gene: TRBV7-2; D gene: TRBD2; J gene: TRBJ2-1; CDR3 protein: CASSLLAGSFNEQFF; CDR3 DNA: TGTGCCAGCAGCTTACTAGCGGGGTCGTTCAATGAGCAGTTCTTC
clone size: .; V gene: TRBV28; D gene: .; J gene: TRBJ1-6; CDR3 protein: CASSFLETGTSYNSPLHF; CDR3 DNA: TGTGCCAGCAGTTTTCTGGAAACAGGGACGTCCTATAATTCACCCCTCCACTTT
clone size: .; V gene: TRBV30; D gene: TRBD1; J gene: TRBJ1-3; CDR3 protein: CAWSRGTDGNTIYF; CDR3 DNA: TGTGCCTGGAGTCGGGGGACAGACGGAAACACCATATATTTT
clone size: few; V gene: TRBV7-2; D gene: .; J gene: TRBJ1-1; CDR3 protein: CASSTHRANTEAFF; CDR3 DNA: TGTGCCAGCAGCACCCACAGGGCGAACACTGAAGCTTTCTTT
clone size: .; V gene: TRBV4-1; D gene: TRBD2; J gene: TRBJ2-1; CDR3 protein: CASSQLFQGASGGESVPFF; CDR3 DNA: TGCGCCAGCAGCCAACTTTTCCAAGGGGCTAGCGGGGGGGAGTCCGTGCCGTTCTTC
clone size: .; V gene: TRBV3-1/TRBV3-2; D gene: TRBD1; J gene: TRBJ2-1; CDR3 protein: CASSSRDRDYNEQFF; CDR3 DNA: TGTGCCAGCAGCTCCCGGGACAGGGACTACAATGAGCAGTTCTTC
clone size: .; V gene: TRBV2; D gene: .; J gene: TRBJ2-4; CDR3 protein: CASRLRGTKNIQYF; CDR3 DNA: TGTGCCAGCAGACTCAGGGGAACCAAAAACATTCAGTACTTC